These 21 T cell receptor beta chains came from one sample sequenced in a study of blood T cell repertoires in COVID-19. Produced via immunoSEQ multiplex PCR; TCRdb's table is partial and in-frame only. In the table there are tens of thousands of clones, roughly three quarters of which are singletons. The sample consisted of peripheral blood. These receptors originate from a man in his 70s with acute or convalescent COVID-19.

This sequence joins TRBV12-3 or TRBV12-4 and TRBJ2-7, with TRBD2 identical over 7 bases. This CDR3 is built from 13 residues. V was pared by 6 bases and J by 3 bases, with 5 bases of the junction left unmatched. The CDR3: CASRLASGYEQYF. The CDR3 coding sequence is TGTGCCAGCAGACTTGCTAGCGGCTACGAGCAGTACTTC.

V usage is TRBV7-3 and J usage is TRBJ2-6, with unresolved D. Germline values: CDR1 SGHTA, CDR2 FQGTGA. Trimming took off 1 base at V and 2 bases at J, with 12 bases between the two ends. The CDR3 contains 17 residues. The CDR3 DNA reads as TGTGCCAGCAGCTTAAGGCCGATTGCACCTGGGGCCAACGTCCTGACTTTC. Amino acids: CASSLRPIAPGANVLTF.

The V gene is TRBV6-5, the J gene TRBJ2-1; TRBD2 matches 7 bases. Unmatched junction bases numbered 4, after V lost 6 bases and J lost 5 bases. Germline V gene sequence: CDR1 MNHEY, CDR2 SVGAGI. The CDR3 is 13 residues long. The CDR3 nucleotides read TGTGCCAGCAGCTCGGGAGGTAACAATGAGCAGTTCTTC. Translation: CASSSGGNNEQFF.

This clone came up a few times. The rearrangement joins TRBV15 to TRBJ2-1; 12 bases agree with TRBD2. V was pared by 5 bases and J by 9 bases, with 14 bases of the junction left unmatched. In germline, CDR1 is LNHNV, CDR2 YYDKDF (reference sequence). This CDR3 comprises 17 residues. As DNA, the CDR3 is TGTGCCACCAGCCGCAATCTAGCGGGAGGGCCTCGGAGTGAGCAGTTCTTC. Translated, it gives CATSRNLAGGPRSEQFF.

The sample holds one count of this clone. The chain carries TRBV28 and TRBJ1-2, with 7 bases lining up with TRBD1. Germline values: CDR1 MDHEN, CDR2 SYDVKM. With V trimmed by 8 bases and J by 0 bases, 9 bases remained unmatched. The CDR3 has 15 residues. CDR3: CASGQVVLANYGYTF. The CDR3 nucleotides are TGTGCCAGCGGACAGGTAGTTTTAGCTAACTATGGCTACACCTTC.

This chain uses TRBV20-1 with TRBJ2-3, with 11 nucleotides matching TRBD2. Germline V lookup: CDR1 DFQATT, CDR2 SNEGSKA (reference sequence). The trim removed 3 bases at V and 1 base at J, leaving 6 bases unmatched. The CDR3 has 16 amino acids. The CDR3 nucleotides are TGCAGTGCTAGTCCCCTAGCGGGAGGACGCACAGATACGCAGTATTTT. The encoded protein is CSASPLAGGRTDTQYF.

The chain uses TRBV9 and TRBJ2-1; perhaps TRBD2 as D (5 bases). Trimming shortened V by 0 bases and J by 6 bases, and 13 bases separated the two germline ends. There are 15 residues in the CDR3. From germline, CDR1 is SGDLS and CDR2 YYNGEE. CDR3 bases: TGTGCCAGCAGCGTAGAAGGACTTAGAGGCAATGAGCAGTTCTTC. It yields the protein CASSVEGLRGNEQFF.

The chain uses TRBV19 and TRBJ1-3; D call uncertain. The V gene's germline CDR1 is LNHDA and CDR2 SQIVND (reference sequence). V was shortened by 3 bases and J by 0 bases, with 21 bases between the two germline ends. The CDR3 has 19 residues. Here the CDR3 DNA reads TGTGCCAGTAGTATTTCGGGGTCCCGGCCGGAAGTCTCTGGAAACACCATATATTTT. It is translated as CASSISGSRPEVSGNTIYF.

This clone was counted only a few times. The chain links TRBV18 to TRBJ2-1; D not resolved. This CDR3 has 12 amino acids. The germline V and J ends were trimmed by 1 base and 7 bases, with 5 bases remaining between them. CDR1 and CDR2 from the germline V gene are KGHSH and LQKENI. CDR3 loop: CASSPQRNEQFF. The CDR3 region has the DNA TGTGCCAGCTCACCACAACGGAATGAGCAGTTCTTC.

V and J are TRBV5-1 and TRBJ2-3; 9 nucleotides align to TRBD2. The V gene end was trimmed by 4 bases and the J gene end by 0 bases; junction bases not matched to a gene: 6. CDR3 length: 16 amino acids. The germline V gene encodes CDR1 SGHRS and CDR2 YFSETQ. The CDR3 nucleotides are TGCGCCAGCAGCCTCGGAGCGGGAGGCAGCACAGATACGCAGTATTTT. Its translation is CASSLGAGGSTDTQYF. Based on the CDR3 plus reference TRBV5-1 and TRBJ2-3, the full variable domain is KAGVTQTPRYLIKTRGQQVTLSCSPISGHRSVSWYQQTPGQGLQFLFEYFSETQRNKGNFPGRFSGRQFSNSRSEMNVSTLELGDSALYLCASSLGAGGSTDTQYFGPGTRLTVL.

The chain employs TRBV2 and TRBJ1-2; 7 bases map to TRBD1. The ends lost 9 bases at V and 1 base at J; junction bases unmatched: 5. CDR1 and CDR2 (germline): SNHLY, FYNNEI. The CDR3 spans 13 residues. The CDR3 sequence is CASGWDSNYGYTF. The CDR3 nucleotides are TGTGCCAGTGGCTGGGACAGTAACTATGGCTACACCTTC. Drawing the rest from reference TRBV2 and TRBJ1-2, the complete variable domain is EPEVTQTPSHQVTQMGQEVILRCVPISNHLYFYWYRQILGQKVEFLVSFYNNEISEKSEIFDDQFSVERPDGSNFTLKIRSTKLEDSAMYFCASGWDSNYGYTFGSGTRLTVV.

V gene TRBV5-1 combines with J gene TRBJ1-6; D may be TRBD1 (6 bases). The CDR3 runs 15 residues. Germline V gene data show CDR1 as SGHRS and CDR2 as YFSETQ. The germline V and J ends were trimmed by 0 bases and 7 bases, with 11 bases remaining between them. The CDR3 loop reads CASSLAGVINSPLHF. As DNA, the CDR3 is TGCGCCAGCAGCTTGGCAGGGGTAATAAATTCACCCCTCCACTTT.

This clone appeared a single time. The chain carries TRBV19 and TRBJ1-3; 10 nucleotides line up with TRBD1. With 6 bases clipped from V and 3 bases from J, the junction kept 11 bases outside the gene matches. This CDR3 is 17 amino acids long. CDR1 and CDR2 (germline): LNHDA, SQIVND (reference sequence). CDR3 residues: CASSHKGTGDGGNTIYF. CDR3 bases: TGTGCCAGTAGCCACAAAGGGACAGGGGACGGTGGAAACACCATATATTTT.

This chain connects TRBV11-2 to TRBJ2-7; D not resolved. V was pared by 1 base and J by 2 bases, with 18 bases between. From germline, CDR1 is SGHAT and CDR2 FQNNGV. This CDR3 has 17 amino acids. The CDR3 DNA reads TGTGCCAGCAGCTTAGGCTGGGCTGCCTACTCCGCCTACGAGCAGTACTTC. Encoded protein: CASSLGWAAYSAYEQYF. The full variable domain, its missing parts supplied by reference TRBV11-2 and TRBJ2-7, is EAGVAQSPRYKIIEKRQSVAFWCNPISGHATLYWYQQILGQGPKLLIQFQNNGVVDDSQLPKDRFSAERLKGVDSTLKIQPAKLEDSAVYLCASSLGWAAYSAYEQYFGPGTRLTVT.

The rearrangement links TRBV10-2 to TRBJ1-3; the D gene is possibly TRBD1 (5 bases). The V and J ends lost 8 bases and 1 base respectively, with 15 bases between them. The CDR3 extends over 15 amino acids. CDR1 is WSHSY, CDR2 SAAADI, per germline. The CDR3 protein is CASGQGANSGNTIYF. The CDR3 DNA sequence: TGCGCCAGCGGGCAGGGCGCCAATTCTGGAAACACCATATATTTT.

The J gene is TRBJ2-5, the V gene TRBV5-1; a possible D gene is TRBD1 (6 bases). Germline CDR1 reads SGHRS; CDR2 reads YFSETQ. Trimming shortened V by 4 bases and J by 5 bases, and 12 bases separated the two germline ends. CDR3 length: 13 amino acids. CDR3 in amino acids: CASSIDRIETQYF. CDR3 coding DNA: TGCGCCAGCAGCATCGACAGGATCGAGACCCAGTACTTC.

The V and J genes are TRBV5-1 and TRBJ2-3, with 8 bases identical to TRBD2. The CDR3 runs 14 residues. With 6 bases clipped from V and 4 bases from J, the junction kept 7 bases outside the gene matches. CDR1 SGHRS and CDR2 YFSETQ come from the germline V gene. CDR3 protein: CASKQSGSADTQYF. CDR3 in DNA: TGCGCCAGCAAGCAAAGCGGGAGCGCAGATACGCAGTATTTT.

CDR3 loop: CAIYSGRADEQFF. The CDR3 nucleotides read TGTGCCATCTATAGCGGGAGGGCAGATGAGCAGTTCTTC. The chain has TRBV10-3 and TRBJ2-1; 11 bases fit TRBD2. This CDR3 has 13 amino acids. Germline V lookup: CDR1 ENHRY, CDR2 SYGVKD. J lost 8 bases, V lost 8 bases, and 5 bases had no gene match.

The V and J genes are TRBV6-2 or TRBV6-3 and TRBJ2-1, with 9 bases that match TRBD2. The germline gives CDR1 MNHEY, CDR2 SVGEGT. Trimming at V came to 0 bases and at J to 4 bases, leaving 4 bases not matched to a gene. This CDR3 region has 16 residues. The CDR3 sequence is CASSYSTSGSYNEQFF. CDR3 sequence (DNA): TGTGCCAGCAGTTACTCGACTAGCGGAAGTTACAATGAGCAGTTCTTC.

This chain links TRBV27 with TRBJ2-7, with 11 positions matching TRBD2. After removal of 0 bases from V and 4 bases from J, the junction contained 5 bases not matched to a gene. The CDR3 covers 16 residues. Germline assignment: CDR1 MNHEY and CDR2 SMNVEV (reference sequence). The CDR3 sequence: CASSLSGTSGVYEQYF. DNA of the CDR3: TGTGCCAGCAGTTTATCAGGGACTAGCGGTGTATACGAGCAGTACTTC.

The CDR3 nucleotides are TGTGCCAGCAGCGTCTCCGGGACAGGCTTAAGGCACACTGAAGCTTTCTTT. It encodes CASSVSGTGLRHTEAFF. The chain employs TRBV7-9 and TRBJ1-1; 8 bases map to TRBD1. V shed 5 bases, J shed 3 bases, and the junction held 14 bases outside the gene matches. The CDR3 contains 17 residues. Looked up from germline, CDR1 is SEHNR and CDR2 is FQNEAQ (reference sequence).